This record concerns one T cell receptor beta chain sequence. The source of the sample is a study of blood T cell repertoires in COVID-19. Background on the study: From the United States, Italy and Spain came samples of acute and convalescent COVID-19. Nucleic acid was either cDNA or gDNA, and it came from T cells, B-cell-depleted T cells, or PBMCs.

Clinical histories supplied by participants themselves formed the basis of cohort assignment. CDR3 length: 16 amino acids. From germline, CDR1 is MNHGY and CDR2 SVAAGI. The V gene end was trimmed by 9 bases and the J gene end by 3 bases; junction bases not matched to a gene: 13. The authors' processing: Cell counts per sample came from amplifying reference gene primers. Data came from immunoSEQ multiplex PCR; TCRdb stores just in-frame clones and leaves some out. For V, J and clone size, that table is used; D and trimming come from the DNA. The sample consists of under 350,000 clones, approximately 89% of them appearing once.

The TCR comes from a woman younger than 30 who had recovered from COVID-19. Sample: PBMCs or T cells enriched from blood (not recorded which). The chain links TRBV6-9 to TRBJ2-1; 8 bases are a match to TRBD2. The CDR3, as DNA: TGTGCCAGAGACCGGACTAGCCTGCATGTCTACAATGAGCAGTTCTTC. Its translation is CARDRTSLHVYNEQFF.